This TCR beta chain was found in a study of T cell responses to AZD1222 COVID-19 vaccine. Study details: Investigators merged groups given second doses at roughly 4 or roughly 12 weeks. Findings and caveats of the study: Across the whole spike, CD4 TCRs peaked at regions 160-218 and 743-854.

About this clone: The antigen is not known.

The CDR3 contains 17 residues. CDR1 and CDR2 from the germline V gene are LGHDT and YNNKEL (reference sequence). V was pared by 4 bases and J by 3 bases, with 8 bases of the junction left unmatched. The data were produced by immunoSEQ multiplex PCR, yet TCRdb's version contains in-frame clones alone and is incomplete. The table lists about 120,000 clones, around 88% of them singletons, with over 7.5% in the top ten. This specimen consisted of peripheral blood, obtained on day 0 of AZD1222 vaccination. The chain couples TRBV3-1 (or the pseudogene TRBV3-2) to TRBJ2-1; 11 positions match TRBD2. The TCR was taken from an adult in good health. DNA for the CDR3: TGTGCCAGCAGCCCAAGGCGAGGGACTAGCGGCTACAATGAGCAGTTCTTC. It is translated as CASSPRRGTSGYNEQFF.